This TCR beta chain came from a study of blood T cell repertoires in COVID-19. In germline, CDR1 is SGHRS, CDR2 YFSETQ. The CDR3 contains 14 residues. V lost 0 bases, J lost 4 bases, and 3 bases stayed unmatched. Profiling relied on immunoSEQ multiplex PCR, and the TCRdb table lists in-frame clones only, not all of them. The data show around 110,000 clones, roughly four fifths seen once. This clone has at least ten counts. This chain connects TRBV5-1 to TRBJ1-2; 7 nucleotides match TRBD1. The sequenced material came from peripheral blood. The TCR originated in a man in his sixties or seventies with active or convalescent COVID-19. CDR3 coding DNA: TGCGCCAGCAGCTTGGGAGACAGGGCCTATGGCTACACCTTC. This sequence encodes CASSLGDRAYGYTF.